This TCR beta chain was observed in a study of cytomegalovirus exposure and HLA in healthy donors. Primers: 60 Vbeta forward and 13 Jbeta reverse. Using immunoSEQ multiplex PCR, the repertoire was profiled, and TCRdb retains in-frame clones only, with some absent. The profile shows 90,000 to 100,000 clones, around 80% of them singletons. The CDR3 contains 16 residues. Trimming stripped 6 bases from V and 5 bases from J, with 22 bases between. Germline CDR1 MDHEN, CDR2 SYDVKM. Worth noting for this clone: Its antigen is unknown.

Study observations and caveats: Later analysis revealed greater clonal expansion in HLA-associated TCR beta chains than in equally common others.

The source is a woman aged 60-70 years in good health and CMV-seronegative. V and J are TRBV28 and TRBJ2-5; tentative D call: TRBD2 (5 bases). Sequencing used PBMCs. The CDR3 nucleotides are TGTGCCAGCAGCATGACGAGACACCCCGGGATGGAGACCCAGTACTTC. This codes for CASSMTRHPGMETQYF. Variable domain in full (rest from reference TRBV28 and TRBJ2-5): DVKVTQSSRYLVKRTGEKVFLECVQDMDHENMFWYRQDPGLGLRLIYFSYDVKMKEKGDIPEGYSVSREKKERFSLILESASTNQTSMYLCASSMTRHPGMETQYFGPGTRLLVL.